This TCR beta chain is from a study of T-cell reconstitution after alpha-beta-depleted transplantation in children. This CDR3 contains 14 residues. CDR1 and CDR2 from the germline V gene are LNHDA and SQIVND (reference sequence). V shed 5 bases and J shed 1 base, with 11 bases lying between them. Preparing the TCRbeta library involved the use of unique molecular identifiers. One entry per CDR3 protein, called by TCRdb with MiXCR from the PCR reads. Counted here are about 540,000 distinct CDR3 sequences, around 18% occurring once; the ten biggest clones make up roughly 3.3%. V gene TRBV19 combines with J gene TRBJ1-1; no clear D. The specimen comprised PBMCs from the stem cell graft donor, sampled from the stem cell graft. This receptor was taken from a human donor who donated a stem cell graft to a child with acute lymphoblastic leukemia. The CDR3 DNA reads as TGTGCCAGTAGTGCGACCGCGGGGAACACTGAAGCTTTCTTT. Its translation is CASSATAGNTEAFF.